These 3 T cell receptor beta chains came from one sample sequenced in a study of cytomegalovirus exposure and HLA in healthy donors. The table came from immunoSEQ multiplex PCR; TCRdb's copy has only in-frame clones and leaves some out. The sample records under 50,000 clones, roughly 93% being singletons. The specimen sequenced was PBMCs. The origin of the receptors is a woman younger than 30 in good health and CMV-seronegative.

This rearrangement joins TRBV5-1 to TRBJ1-2; 10 bases are a match to TRBD1. CDR3 length equals 12 residues. Per germline, CDR1 SGHRS and CDR2 YFSETQ. V trimming: 5 bases; J trimming: 8 bases; junction bases outside the gene matches: 3. The CDR3 sequence is CASRETGGGYTF. Here the CDR3 DNA reads TGCGCCAGCAGAGAGACAGGGGGCGGCTACACCTTC.

This clone has a single count. A junction end diverges from the germline sequence, so it may reflect a read error. Different DNA sequences within this sample yield the same CDR3. V usage is TRBV2 and J usage is TRBJ2-2; 8 nucleotides agree with TRBD1. The CDR3 runs to 13 residues. Germline CDR1 reads SNHLY; CDR2 reads FYNNEI. The CDR3 coding sequence is TGCGCCAGCATGCTGACAGGGGTGGGCCGGCTGTTTTTT. Protein sequence: CASMLTGVGRLFF.

The gene calls are TRBV2 and TRBJ2-3; the match to TRBD2 covers 7 bases. V gave up 5 bases and J gave up 0 bases; unmatched junction bases: 8. This CDR3 has 16 amino acids. CDR1 and CDR2 (germline): SNHLY, FYNNEI. The CDR3: CASSPSLAASTDTQYF. CDR3 nucleotide sequence: TGTGCCAGCAGTCCTAGTCTAGCGGCTAGCACAGATACGCAGTATTTT.